The rows below give T cell receptor beta chains drawn from one sample of a study of Ad26.COV2.S vaccination and SARS-CoV-2 variants. Some clones are missing from TCRdb's copy, which holds only in-frame ones; the method was immunoSEQ multiplex PCR. The sample consists of about 350,000 clones, around 90% of them appearing once. The sequenced sample was peripheral blood, obtained after recovery from COVID-19. These receptors were obtained from a human donor who had recovered from COVID-19. Both conserved end residues are part of each CDR3. D genes are given only for firm matches.

V	J	D	DNA	CDR3
TRBV5-1	TRBJ1-1	NA	TGCGCCAGCAGCTTGGAGGAGGGGGGATACACTGAAGCTTTCTTT	CASSLEEGGYTEAFF
TRBV11-1	TRBJ2-2	NA	TGTGCCAGCAGCTTAGTTGTATTAGGTACCGGGGAGCTGTTTTTT	CASSLVVLGTGELFF
TRBV11-2	TRBJ1-2	NA	TGTGCCAGCAGCTTACACTATCGTACAGGTGGTGGTGGCTACACCTTC	CASSLHYRTGGGGYTF
TRBV7-6	TRBJ2-4	NA	TGTGCCAGCAGCGCCGGAGGAGCCAAAAACATTCAGTACTTC	CASSAGGAKNIQYF
TRBV6-5	TRBJ1-6	TRBD1	TGTGCCAGCAGGACCGACAGGGGGCTTGATTCACCCCTCCACTTT	CASRTDRGLDSPLHF
TRBV19	TRBJ2-7	NA	TGTGCCAGTAGTATGGACGGACGGTTCCAAAGCTCCTACGAGCAGTACTTC	CASSMDGRFQSSYEQYF
TRBV15	TRBJ1-4	NA	TGTGCCACCAGCAGAGCGGGAGAAAAACTGTTTTTT	CATSRAGEKLFF
TRBV6-5	TRBJ2-2	NA	TGTGCCAGCAGCCAATCCACCGGGGAGCTGTTTTTT	CASSQSTGELFF
TRBV16	TRBJ1-2	NA	TGTGCCAGCAGCCAATCGGCCAGCCCGACCTATGGCTACACCTTC	CASSQSASPTYGYTF
TRBV10-2	TRBJ2-5	NA	TGCGCCAGCAGTAGTACGGGGGGCGAGGAGACCCAGTACTTC	CASSSTGGEETQYF
TRBV4-3	TRBJ2-1	TRBD2	TGCGCCAGCAGCCAAGATCCAGCGGGGGACCCCAAGCAGTTCTTC	CASSQDPAGDPKQFF
TRBV7-9	TRBJ2-7	NA	TGTGCCAGCAGCTGGACACCTTACGAGCAGTACTTC	CASSWTPYEQYF
TRBV19	TRBJ1-1	NA	TGTGCCAGTAGTATATCCGCGGGGGGTGCACCCCGTAACACTGAAGCTTTCTTT	CASSISAGGAPRNTEAFF
TRBV7-2	TRBJ1-5	NA	TGTGCCAGCAGCTTCGGAGTTCAACAGCCCCAGCATTTT	CASSFGVQQPQHF
TRBV6-2/TRBV6-3	TRBJ2-7	TRBD1	TGTGCCAGCAGTTACAGGACAGGGACCCTCGCCTACGAGCAGTACTTC	CASSYRTGTLAYEQYF
TRBV19	TRBJ1-1	NA	TGTGCCAGTAGTATAGTTGTAGCTTTGGACACCTACACTGAAGCTTTCTTT	CASSIVVALDTYTEAFF
TRBV6-7	TRBJ2-1	NA	TGTGCCAGCAGTTACTTGGACTCCATAAATGAGCAGTTCTTC	CASSYLDSINEQFF
TRBV9	TRBJ2-1	NA	TGTGCCAGCAGCGTAAGAGAAGGGAGCCCCTACAATGAGCAGTTCTTC	CASSVREGSPYNEQFF